This entry concerns a single T cell receptor (beta chain). Here immunoSEQ multiplex PCR was the method, and the copy in TCRdb shows in-frame clones only, minus some. The sample includes some 160,000 clones, 65% to 85% of them seen just once. This entry is derived from a study of blood T cell repertoires in COVID-19. Trimming shortened V by 3 bases and J by 0 bases, and 14 bases separated the two germline ends. CDR1 KGHSH and CDR2 LQKENI come from the germline V gene. The CDR3 sequence is 16 residues long. This sequence was found in a woman in her sixties or seventies who had recovered from COVID-19. The chain recombines TRBV18 with TRBJ1-2; D remains ambiguous. The specimen sequenced was peripheral blood. Here the CDR3 reads CASSPQTPGTNYGYTF. CDR3 DNA sequence: TGTGCCAGCTCACCGCAGACACCGGGGACTAACTATGGCTACACCTTC.